The clone carrying this T cell receptor beta chain was found many times. Its target is unknown. This entry comes from a study of glioma-infiltrating T cells. The iRepertoire nested amplicon-rescue multiplex PCR amplified TCR alpha and beta CDR3s from RNA. Input was roughly 100-450 ng of tissue mRNA or PBMC total RNA. TCRdb redid the calling of the multiplex PCR reads with MiXCR, one entry per CDR3 protein. The table lists around 99,000 distinct CDR3 sequences, 20% to 30% of them singletons, with 35% in the top ten. The CDR3 runs to 14 residues. Germline-derived CDR1 and CDR2 are MDHEN and SYDVKM. Trimming took off 8 bases at V and 7 bases at J, with 17 bases between the two ends. Study findings and constraints: Tissue-blood divergence was below expectation in non-neoplastic patients, above in gliomas. Tissue and blood shared very few CDR3 sequences.

This receptor was taken from a human donor with low-grade glioma or glioblastoma, undergoing nonglioma brain surgery, or in good health (not recorded which). The V gene is TRBV28, the J gene TRBJ1-4; tentative D call: TRBD1 (5 bases). Sequencing was performed on glioma tissue, nonneoplastic brain tissue, or PBMCs (not recorded which). The CDR3 reads CASLSGGSGEKLFF. The DNA of the CDR3 is TGTGCCAGCCTCAGTGGGGGTTCGGGTGAAAAACTGTTTTTT.